This TCR beta chain was captured by sequencing in a study of blood T cell repertoires in COVID-19. Profiling relied on immunoSEQ multiplex PCR, and the TCRdb table lists in-frame clones only, not all of them. The table has 35,000 to 50,000 clones, approximately 86% seen once. Germline V gives CDR1 SGHVS, CDR2 FQNEAQ. This CDR3 is 15 amino acids long. Trimming removed 3 bases from V and 7 bases from J; junction bases left unmatched: 7. The J gene is TRBJ1-5, the V gene TRBV7-8; 9 bases are a match to TRBD1. Sequenced input: peripheral blood. This receptor was identified in a human donor in a cohort sampled during active COVID-19. CDR3 amino acids: CASSFLDRGGQPQHF. The CDR3 nucleotides read TGTGCCAGCAGCTTCCTGGACAGGGGTGGGCAGCCCCAGCATTTT.